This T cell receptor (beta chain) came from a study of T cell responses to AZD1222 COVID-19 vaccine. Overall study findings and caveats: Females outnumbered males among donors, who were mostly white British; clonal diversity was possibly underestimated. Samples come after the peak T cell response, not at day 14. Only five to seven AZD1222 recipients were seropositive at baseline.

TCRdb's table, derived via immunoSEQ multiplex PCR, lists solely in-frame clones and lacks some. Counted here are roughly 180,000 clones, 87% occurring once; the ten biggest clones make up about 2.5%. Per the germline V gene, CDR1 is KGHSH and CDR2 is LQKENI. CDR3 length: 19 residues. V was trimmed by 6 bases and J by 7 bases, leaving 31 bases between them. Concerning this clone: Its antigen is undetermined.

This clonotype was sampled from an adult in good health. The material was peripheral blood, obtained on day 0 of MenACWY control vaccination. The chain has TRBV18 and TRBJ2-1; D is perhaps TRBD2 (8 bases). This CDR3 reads CASSPRQGRSGSPGNEQFF. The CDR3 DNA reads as TGTGCCAGCTCTCCCCGACAGGGACGGAGCGGGAGTCCGGGTAATGAGCAGTTCTTC.